This T cell receptor (beta chain) was identified during a study of T-cell memory formation after mild COVID-19. In germline, CDR1 is MGHRA, CDR2 YSYEKL. Trimming left V 6 bases short and J 0 bases short, with 12 bases between. The CDR3 runs to 15 residues. TCRdb re-called the 5' RACE reads with MiXCR, one entry per CDR3 protein. This sample has nearly 110,000 distinct CDR3 sequences, with 14% found just once. The sequencing sample was made of PBMCs or a T cell subset sorted from them (not recorded which). This sequence joins TRBV4-1 and TRBJ1-5; no reliable D call. The sequence came from a man between 18 and 29 years old who had mild COVID-19 (a few samples of this study predate the infection). Cell type and time point are not known. The CDR3 is CASSQRWVSNQPQHF. The CDR3 coding sequence is TGCGCCAGCAGTCAACGATGGGTTAGCAATCAGCCCCAGCATTTT.